These 30 T cell receptor beta chains were all obtained from the same sample, sequenced in a study of cytomegalovirus exposure and HLA in healthy donors. The PCR employed 60 Vbeta primers together with 13 Jbeta primers. TCRdb's table, derived via immunoSEQ multiplex PCR, lists solely in-frame clones and lacks some. The table shows 90,000 or so clones, with roughly 74% occurring only once. Sequenced sample: PBMCs. The source of these receptors is a woman aged 18-30 years in good health and CMV-seropositive.

The CDR3 spells CASSLEINTGELFF. CDR3 sequence (DNA): TGTGCCAGCAGTTTAGAGATAAACACCGGGGAGCTGTTTTTT. This rearrangement joins TRBV28 to TRBJ2-2; unclear D gene. This CDR3 comprises 14 residues. CDR1 is MDHEN, CDR2 SYDVKM, per germline. V was shortened by 2 bases and J by 2 bases, with 6 bases between the two germline ends.

There are a few counts of this clone. V and J are TRBV7-9 and TRBJ1-2, with 7 bases that match TRBD1. V was clipped by 5 bases and J by 8 bases; unmatched bases: 14. The CDR3 spans 15 residues. The germline V gene encodes CDR1 SEHNR and CDR2 FQNEAQ (reference sequence). CDR3 bases: TGTGCCAGCAGCGGTGACAGGGAAGACTATGGAGGCTACACCTTC. Protein sequence: CASSGDREDYGGYTF.

The rearrangement joins TRBV6-1 to TRBJ1-1; tentative D call: TRBD1 (6 bases). Germline lookup yields CDR1 MNHNS and CDR2 SASEGT. There are 13 residues in the CDR3. Between the trimmed V and J ends, which lost 5 bases and 5 bases, there was a span of 12 bases. CDR3 region: CASSSQGRTEAFF. CDR3 DNA sequence: TGTGCCAGCAGTTCACAGGGTAGAACTGAAGCTTTCTTT.

The CDR3 DNA follows: TGTGCCAGCAGTGAGAATGCCCGGACAGGTGTGGTGTACGAGCAGTACTTC. Translated: CASSENARTGVVYEQYF. The chain uses TRBV6-1 and TRBJ2-7; 7 bases are a match to TRBD1. CDR3 length equals 17 residues. After removal of 3 bases from V and 4 bases from J, the junction contained 15 bases not matched to a gene. CDR1 MNHNS and CDR2 SASEGT come from the germline V gene.

The table lists this clone with a few counts. The chain links TRBV6-5 to TRBJ2-7; 9 bases map to TRBD1. V lost 4 bases and J lost 6; bases outside the gene matches: 4. CDR3 length: 13 residues. CDR1 and CDR2 from the germline V gene are MNHEY and SVGAGI. This CDR3 reads CASSLGQGGEQYF. The CDR3 nucleotides read TGTGCCAGCAGTTTGGGACAGGGAGGCGAGCAGTACTTC.

This sequence joins TRBV18 and TRBJ1-1; 12 bases are a match to TRBD1. The CDR3 length is 16 residues. Germline V gene lookup returns CDR1 KGHSH and CDR2 LQKENI. Losses at the gene ends were 5 bases for V and 3 bases for J; bases not matched to a gene: 7. The CDR3 spells CASSNRDRGHHTEAFF. CDR3 nucleotide sequence: TGTGCCAGCTCAAACCGGGACAGGGGGCATCACACTGAAGCTTTCTTT. Complete variable domain (other parts from reference TRBV18 and TRBJ1-1): NAGVMQNPRHLVRRRGQEARLRCSPMKGHSHVYWYRQLPEEGLKFMVYLQKENIIDESGMPKERFSAEFPKEGPSILRIQQVVRGDSAAYFCASSNRDRGHHTEAFFGQGTRLTVV.

The chain combines TRBV4-2 with TRBJ1-2, with D unclear. V shed 8 bases and J shed 5 bases, with 18 bases lying between them. Germline V gene sequence: CDR1 LGHNA, CDR2 YNFKEQ. This CDR3 spans 14 amino acids. DNA of the CDR3: TGTGCCAGCCACCCCGGGGAGGGTCCGTATGGCTACACCTTC. Encoded protein: CASHPGEGPYGYTF.

The gene calls are TRBV11-2 and TRBJ1-1; TRBD1 agrees at 11 bases. This CDR3 is built from 16 residues. V was pared by 2 bases and J by 10 bases, with 12 bases of the junction left unmatched. CDR1 is SGHAT and CDR2 is FQNNGV in the germline V gene. CDR3 amino acids: CASSLLPGQGVGGAFF. The CDR3 DNA reads as TGTGCCAGCAGCTTACTACCGGGACAGGGGGTTGGCGGAGCTTTCTTT.

This rearrangement joins TRBV18 to TRBJ2-7; TRBD1 aligns across 8 bases. The CDR3 spans 13 residues. The trim removed 3 bases at V and 8 bases at J, leaving 6 bases unmatched. CDR1 and CDR2 (germline): KGHSH, LQKENI. CDR3 sequence: CASSPPGQAQQYF. The CDR3, as DNA: TGTGCCAGCTCACCCCCGGGACAGGCGCAGCAGTACTTC.

The J gene is TRBJ1-5, the V gene TRBV19; no firm D call. From germline, CDR1 is LNHDA and CDR2 SQIVND (reference sequence). V lost 2 bases and J 0 bases, leaving 5 bases between the germline ends. The CDR3 has 14 residues. The CDR3 spells CASSITGSNQPQHF. The CDR3 coding sequence is TGTGCCAGTAGTATAACCGGTAGCAATCAGCCCCAGCATTTT.

This sequence joins TRBV7-9 and TRBJ1-5; 7 bases fit TRBD1. The CDR3 is 16 residues long. Per the germline V gene, CDR1 is SEHNR and CDR2 is FQNEAQ (reference sequence). The trim removed 5 bases at V and 2 bases at J, leaving 9 bases unmatched. The CDR3: CASSIGGTARNQPQHF. The CDR3 DNA reads TGTGCCAGCAGCATAGGGGGCACGGCGCGCAATCAGCCCCAGCATTTT.

This chain joins TRBV19 and TRBJ1-1; tentative D call: TRBD1 (5 bases). V was shortened by 3 bases and J by 5 bases, with 19 bases between the two germline ends. The length of the CDR3 is 16 residues. The germline V gene has CDR1 LNHDA and CDR2 SQIVND (reference sequence). The CDR3 here is CASSIGVGGVRTEAFF. The CDR3 nucleotides read TGTGCCAGTAGTATCGGAGTCGGAGGGGTAAGAACTGAAGCTTTCTTT.

This chain connects TRBV28 to TRBJ2-1; maybe TRBD2 (5 bases). Germline V gives CDR1 MDHEN, CDR2 SYDVKM. V was clipped by 5 bases and J by 12 bases, with 11 bases between them. The CDR3 is 11 amino acids. The CDR3 DNA sequence: TGTGCCAGCAGTCGAGCGGACCCGCAGTTCTTC. This codes for CASSRADPQFF.

This sequence joins TRBV2 and TRBJ2-5; 10 bases are shared with TRBD2. The J call is doubtful: the DNA matches TRBJ2-7 better. This CDR3 is built from 16 residues. The germline V gene has CDR1 SNHLY and CDR2 FYNNEI. CDR3 residues: CASSRLAGDVRYEQYF. In DNA form, the CDR3 reads TGTGCCAGCAGTCGGCTAGCGGGAGACGTAAGGTACGAGCAGTACTTC.

The chain joins TRBV14 to TRBJ2-5; 7 bases line up with TRBD1. The J segment lost 4 bases and the V segment lost 5 bases, leaving 4 bases of the junction unmatched. The length of the CDR3 is 13 residues. The germline V gene has CDR1 SGHDN and CDR2 FVKESK. The CDR3: CASSRGLGETQYF. DNA for the CDR3: TGTGCCAGCAGCAGGGGGCTCGGAGAGACCCAGTACTTC.

The chain has TRBV7-2 and TRBJ1-6; D is uncertain. The CDR3 is 14 residues long. Trimming removed 1 base from V and 6 bases from J, with 7 bases in between. Germline CDR1 SGHTA, CDR2 FQGNSA. The CDR3 sequence: CASSLGLANSPLHF. CDR3 nucleotides: TGTGCCAGCAGCTTAGGGCTGGCTAATTCACCCCTCCACTTT. Complete variable domain (other parts from reference TRBV7-2 and TRBJ1-6): GAGVSQSPSNKVTEKGKDVELRCDPISGHTALYWYRQSLGQGLEFLIYFQGNSAPDKSGLPSDRFSAERTGGSVSTLTIQRTQQEDSAVYLCASSLGLANSPLHFGNGTRLTVT.

This clone turned up a few times. V usage is TRBV9 and J usage is TRBJ2-5, with a possible D match to TRBD2 (6 bases). The germline gives CDR1 SGDLS, CDR2 YYNGEE. The CDR3 consists of 13 residues. The germline V and J ends were trimmed by 4 bases and 2 bases, with 9 bases remaining between them. In nucleotides, the CDR3 is TGTGCCAGCAGCCGGGCGGGACAAGAGACCCAGTACTTC. The encoded protein is CASSRAGQETQYF. The full variable domain, in which reference TRBV9 and TRBJ2-5 provide the parts outside the CDR3, is DSGVTQTPKHLITATGQRVTLRCSPRSGDLSVYWYQQSLDQGLQFLIQYYNGEERAKGNILERFSAQQFPDLHSELNLSSLELGDSALYFCASSRAGQETQYFGPGTRLLVL.

This chain links TRBV13 with TRBJ2-7; D possibly corresponds to TRBD1 (6 bases). V lost 3 bases and J 0 bases, leaving 6 bases between the germline ends. Germline CDR1 reads PRHDT; CDR2 reads FYEKMQ (reference sequence). The CDR3 runs to 13 residues. The CDR3 DNA reads TGTGCCAGCAGCTTGGACAGCTCCTACGAGCAGTACTTC. Translated: CASSLDSSYEQYF.

The chain carries TRBV9 and TRBJ2-2; D is possibly TRBD1 (6 bases). The V gene's germline CDR1 is SGDLS and CDR2 YYNGEE. The CDR3 has 15 residues. The ends were cut back, 4 bases at V and 3 bases at J, with 13 bases in the middle. DNA for the CDR3: TGTGCCAGCAGCTCCCGGGACACTCACACCGGGGAGCTGTTTTTT. The encoded protein is CASSSRDTHTGELFF.

This clone was seen only a few times. The chain is built from TRBV5-4 and TRBJ1-4; 9 bases agree with TRBD1. Unmatched junction bases numbered 8, after V lost 3 bases and J lost 8 bases. The CDR3 consists of 15 residues. CDR1 and CDR2 from the germline V gene are SGHNT and YYREEE (reference sequence). This chain's CDR3 is CASSSVGTGNEKLFF. CDR3 in DNA: TGTGCCAGCAGCTCTGTCGGGACAGGGAACGAAAAACTGTTTTTT. Complete variable domain (other parts from reference TRBV5-4 and TRBJ1-4): ETGVTQSPTHLIKTRGQQVTLRCSSQSGHNTVSWYQQALGQGPQFIFQYYREEENGRGNFPPRFSGLQFPNYSSELNVNALELDDSALYLCASSSVGTGNEKLFFGSGTQLSVL.

V gene TRBV5-6 combines with J gene TRBJ1-2; 11 nucleotides line up with TRBD1. J gave up 4 bases and V 9 bases, and 14 bases lay outside the gene matches. Germline CDR1 reads SGHDT; CDR2 reads YYEEEE. The CDR3 runs to 16 residues. The CDR3 sequence is CATRWGQGVTIYGYTF. CDR3 sequence (DNA): TGTGCCACCCGGTGGGGACAGGGGGTTACGATCTATGGCTACACCTTC. Using reference TRBV5-6 and TRBJ1-2 for the parts outside the CDR3, the full variable domain is DAGVTQSPTHLIKTRGQQVTLRCSPKSGHDTVSWYQQALGQGPQFIFQYYEEEERQRGNFPDRFSGHQFPNYSSELNVNALLLGDSALYLCATRWGQGVTIYGYTFGSGTRLTVV.

The chain carries TRBV27 and TRBJ2-3, with unresolved D. The CDR3 covers 13 residues. Germline CDR1 and CDR2: MNHEY and SMNVEV (reference sequence). With 6 bases removed from V and 8 bases from J, the gap between germline ends came to 15 bases. For the CDR3, the DNA is TGTGCCAGCAGGCCCCAGATTGCCCCTACGCAGTATTTT. Its translation: CASRPQIAPTQYF.

The chain combines TRBV5-8 with TRBJ2-7; 11 bases agree with TRBD2. Germline V gene lookup returns CDR1 SGHTS and CDR2 YDEGEE. The length of the CDR3 is 15 residues. V shed 0 bases and J 2 bases; nucleotides not matched to a gene: 1. CDR3 bases: TGTGCCAGCAGCTTGGGACTAGCGGGACCCTACGAGCAGTACTTC. Amino acids: CASSLGLAGPYEQYF.

This clone was seen more than once but under ten times. The chain has TRBV6-4 and TRBJ1-1; D is possibly TRBD1 (5 bases). This CDR3 comprises 14 residues. CDR1 MRHNA and CDR2 SNTAGT come from the germline V gene. V lost 6 bases and J 1 base, leaving 12 bases between the germline ends. The CDR3, as DNA: TGTGCCAGCAGCGAAAGGGGCACGAACACTGAAGCTTTCTTT. The encoded protein is CASSERGTNTEAFF.

The CDR3 coding sequence is TGTGCCAGCAGTCCCCGGCGGGACCGCGTTGAAAAACTGTTTTTT. Amino acids: CASSPRRDRVEKLFF. The V and J genes are TRBV5-6 and TRBJ1-4, with D possibly TRBD1 on 5 matching bases. The V and J ends lost 5 bases and 7 bases respectively, with 18 bases between them. The CDR3 has 15 residues. Germline CDR1 is SGHDT and CDR2 is YYEEEE.

The genes are TRBV28 and TRBJ1-1; D not certain. Trimming pared 8 bases from V and 0 bases from J, leaving 13 bases between. The CDR3 covers 14 residues. Germline V gives CDR1 MDHEN, CDR2 SYDVKM. The CDR3 sequence is CASGDGRMNTEAFF. In nucleotides, the CDR3 is TGTGCCAGCGGAGATGGCCGGATGAACACTGAAGCTTTCTTT.

The chain links TRBV29-1 to TRBJ1-1, with TRBD1 as a possible D gene (6 bases). This CDR3 region has 14 residues. Germline loops: CDR1 SQVTM, CDR2 ANQGSEA. V lost 6 bases and J lost 6, with 20 bases in between. The CDR3 coding sequence is TGCAGCGTACGGGGGGCGACTGAGGGGCCTGAAGCTTTCTTT. Protein sequence: CSVRGATEGPEAFF.

This rearrangement joins TRBV19 to TRBJ2-3; no reliable D call. Germline CDR1 reads LNHDA; CDR2 reads SQIVND (reference sequence). The CDR3 runs 12 residues. V was shortened by 6 bases and J by 0 bases, with 4 bases between the two germline ends. CDR3 sequence: CASSLSTDTQYF. The CDR3 region has the DNA TGTGCCAGTAGCCTAAGCACAGATACGCAGTATTTT.

In this sample, this clone turned up once. The rearrangement links TRBV27 to TRBJ2-7; TRBD2 aligns across 8 bases. J was trimmed by 4 bases and V by 3 bases; bases with no gene match: 2. Germline CDR1 reads MNHEY; CDR2 reads SMNVEV (reference sequence). The CDR3 contains 13 residues. The CDR3 spells CASSLVAGYEQYF. CDR3 nucleotides: TGTGCCAGCAGTTTGGTAGCGGGGTACGAGCAGTACTTC.

This clone was observed once. The identical CDR3 is also encoded by other nucleotide sequences in the sample. The chain recombines TRBV5-4 with TRBJ2-7, with TRBD2 identical over 8 bases. V lost 0 bases and J lost 7; bases outside the gene matches: 6. In germline, CDR1 is SGHNT, CDR2 YYREEE (reference sequence). The CDR3 totals 14 residues. The CDR3 sequence: CASSLGTSSGEQYF. The CDR3 DNA reads TGTGCCAGCAGCTTGGGGACTAGCTCTGGTGAGCAGTACTTC.